The rows below give T cell receptor beta chains drawn from one sample of a study of T cell responses to AZD1222 COVID-19 vaccine. Only in-frame clones appear in the TCRdb table, and some are missing; sequencing was by immunoSEQ multiplex PCR. Found here are 120,000 or so clones, 80% to 90% of them singletons; the top ten hold about 27%. The sample was peripheral blood, taken 28 days after the second AZD1222 dose. The receptors derive from an adult who received the AZD1222 COVID-19 vaccine. Each CDR3 is given with its conserved first and last residue. D genes are given only for firm matches. Only part of the rows carry a size: once, few, many, or a class if the clone is expanded.

D	J	V	size	CDR3	DNA
TRBD1	TRBJ2-5	TRBV7-7	-	CASSSSGGVETQYF	TGTGCTAGCAGCTCCTCAGGGGGCGTTGAGACCCAGTACTTC
-	TRBJ1-1	TRBV3-1/TRBV3-2	-	CASSQDLLSLEAFF	TGTGCCAGCAGCCAAGATTTACTCTCTCTTGAAGCTTTCTTT
TRBD2	TRBJ2-2	TRBV7-3	-	CASSPPTGGGTGELFF	TGTGCCAGCAGCCCCCCAACCGGGGGGGGAACCGGGGAGCTGTTTTTT
-	TRBJ1-2	TRBV6-6	-	CASSLGSGYGYTF	TGTGCCAGCAGTTTAGGGAGCGGCTATGGCTACACCTTC
-	TRBJ2-5	TRBV24-1	-	CATSDSPGLSSQYF	TGTGCCACCAGTGATTCACCTGGGCTGAGCTCCCAGTACTTC
-	TRBJ1-1	TRBV5-6	few	CASSWRETEAFF	TGTGCCAGCAGCTGGCGGGAAACTGAAGCTTTCTTT
-	TRBJ1-5	TRBV18	-	CASSRDTDQPQHF	TGTGCCAGCTCACGGGACACCGATCAGCCCCAGCATTTT
-	TRBJ2-5	TRBV7-2	-	CASSSGGGNRETQYF	TGTGCCAGCAGCTCAGGAGGAGGTAATAGGGAGACCCAGTACTTC
-	TRBJ2-4	TRBV5-6	-	CASTSGLAKNIQYF	TGTGCCAGCACCTCAGGTTTGGCCAAAAACATTCAGTACTTC
-	TRBJ1-1	TRBV7-2	-	CASKASGVNTEAFF	TGTGCCAGCAAAGCTTCGGGGGTTAACACTGAAGCTTTCTTT
-	TRBJ2-3	TRBV5-1	-	CASSSLGPGGDTQYF	TGCGCCAGCAGCTCCCTGGGACCAGGAGGAGATACGCAGTATTTT
TRBD1	TRBJ2-2	TRBV29-1	-	CSVGDRGRSGELFF	TGCAGCGTGGGTGACAGGGGGCGAAGCGGGGAGCTGTTTTTT
TRBD1	TRBJ1-2	TRBV6-5	-	CASSYGGTENGYTF	TGTGCCAGCAGTTACGGGGGGACAGAGAATGGCTACACCTTC
-	TRBJ1-1	TRBV6-1	-	CASSDQRGMGTEAFF	TGTGCCAGCAGTGATCAGAGGGGGATGGGCACTGAAGCTTTCTTT
TRBD2	TRBJ2-5	TRBV25-1	-	CASSAVAGSQETQYF	TGTGCCAGCAGTGCGGTAGCGGGGTCCCAAGAGACCCAGTACTTC